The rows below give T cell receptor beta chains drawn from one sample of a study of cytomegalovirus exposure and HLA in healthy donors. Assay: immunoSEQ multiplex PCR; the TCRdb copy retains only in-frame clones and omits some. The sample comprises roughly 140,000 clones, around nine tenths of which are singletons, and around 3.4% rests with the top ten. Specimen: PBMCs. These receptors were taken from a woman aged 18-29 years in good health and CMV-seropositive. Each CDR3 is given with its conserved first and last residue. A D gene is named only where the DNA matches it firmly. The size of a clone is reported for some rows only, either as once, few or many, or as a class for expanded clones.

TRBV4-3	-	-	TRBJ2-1	CASSQDLGLGPMEQFF	TGCGCCAGCAGCCAAGATCTGGGGCTAGGGCCAATGGAGCAGTTCTTC
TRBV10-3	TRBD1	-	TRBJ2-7	CAISESSLTGGAYEQYF	TGTGCCATCAGTGAGTCGAGTTTAACAGGGGGTGCCTACGAGCAGTACTTC
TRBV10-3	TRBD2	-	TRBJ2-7	CAISDRTSGSYEQYF	TGTGCCATCAGCGATCGGACTAGCGGGAGTTACGAGCAGTACTTC
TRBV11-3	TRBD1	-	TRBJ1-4	CASRTGTGDEKLFF	TGTGCCAGCAGGACCGGGACAGGGGATGAAAAACTGTTTTTT
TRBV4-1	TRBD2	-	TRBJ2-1	CASSQDRSGRGNEQFF	TGCGCCAGCAGCCAAGATAGGAGCGGGAGGGGCAATGAGCAGTTCTTC
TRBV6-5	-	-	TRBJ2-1	CASSYPLGGEQFF	TGTGCCAGCAGTTACCCTCTGGGAGGTGAGCAGTTCTTC
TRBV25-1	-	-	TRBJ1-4	CASSESAGGRNEKLFF	TGTGCCAGCAGTGAATCGGCGGGGGGGAGAAATGAAAAACTGTTTTTT
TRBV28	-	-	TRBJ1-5	CASSLSGGQPQHF	TGTGCCAGCAGTTTATCGGGTGGACAGCCCCAGCATTTT
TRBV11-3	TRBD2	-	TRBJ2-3	CASSLVLAGGLADTQYF	TGTGCCAGCAGCTTAGTTCTAGCGGGAGGTCTGGCAGATACGCAGTATTTT
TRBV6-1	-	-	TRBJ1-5	CASSAGSYSNQPQHF	TGTGCCAGCAGTGCCGGGAGCTATAGCAATCAGCCCCAGCATTTT
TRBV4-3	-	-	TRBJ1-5	CASSPFIDSVNQPQHF	TGCGCCAGCAGCCCTTTTATCGACTCGGTAAATCAGCCCCAGCATTTT
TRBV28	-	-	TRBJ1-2	CASSLSGEGYTF	TGTGCCAGCAGTTTATCAGGGGAAGGCTACACCTTC
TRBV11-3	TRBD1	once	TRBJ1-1	CASSSRDRVNTEAFF	TGTGCCAGCAGCTCCCGGGACAGAGTTAACACTGAAGCTTTCTTT
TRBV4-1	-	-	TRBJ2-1	CASSQDQYNEQFF	TGCGCCAGCAGCCAAGATCAGTACAATGAGCAGTTCTTC
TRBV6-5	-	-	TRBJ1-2	CASSYSTASGYGYTF	TGTGCCAGCAGTTACTCGACGGCTTCCGGGTATGGCTACACCTTC
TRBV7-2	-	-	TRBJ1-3	CASSSMTGSGNTIYF	TGTGCCAGCAGTTCTATGACAGGCTCTGGAAACACCATATATTTT
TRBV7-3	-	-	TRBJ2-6	CASSFGGSGANVLTF	TGTGCCAGCAGCTTCGGTGGCTCTGGGGCCAACGTCCTGACTTTC
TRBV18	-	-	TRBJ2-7	CASSPGTPRGEQYF	TGTGCCAGCTCACCAGGGACACCTCGGGGCGAGCAGTACTTC
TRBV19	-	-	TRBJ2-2	CASRTPANTGELFF	TGTGCCAGTAGGACACCCGCGAACACCGGGGAGCTGTTTTTT
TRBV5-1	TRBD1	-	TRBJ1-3	CASSLEGGGNTIYF	TGCGCCAGCAGCTTGGAAGGGGGCGGAAACACCATATATTTT
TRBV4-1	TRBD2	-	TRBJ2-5	CASSQDWREGRETQYF	TGCGCCAGCAGCCAAGATTGGCGGGAGGGCCGAGAGACCCAGTACTTC
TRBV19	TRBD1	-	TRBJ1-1	CARDRGAEAFF	TGTGCCAGAGACAGGGGAGCTGAAGCTTTCTTT
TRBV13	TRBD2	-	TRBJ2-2	CASSLETSVTGELFF	TGTGCCAGCAGCTTGGAGACTAGCGTCACCGGGGAGCTGTTTTTT
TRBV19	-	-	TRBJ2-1	CASSIGTRVVYEQFF	TGTGCCAGTAGTATCGGGACACGTGTCGTGTATGAGCAGTTCTTC
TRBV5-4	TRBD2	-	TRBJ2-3	CASSFSSGSPDTQYF	TGTGCCAGCAGCTTCAGTAGCGGGAGCCCCGATACGCAGTATTTT
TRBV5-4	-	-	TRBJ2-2	CASSLDRNTGELFF	TGTGCCAGCAGCTTGGATCGGAACACCGGGGAGCTGTTTTTT
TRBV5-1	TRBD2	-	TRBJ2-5	CASSGGAGAETQYF	TGCGCCAGCAGCGGGGGAGCGGGAGCGGAGACCCAGTACTTC
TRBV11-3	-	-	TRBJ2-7	CASSLVVGQSYEQYF	TGTGCCAGCAGCTTAGTTGTTGGGCAGAGCTACGAGCAGTACTTC
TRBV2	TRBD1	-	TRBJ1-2	CASREGQGYGYTF	TGTGCCAGCAGGGAGGGACAGGGGTATGGCTACACCTTC
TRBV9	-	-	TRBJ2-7	CASSVGGRNAYEQYF	TGTGCCAGCAGCGTGGGGGGGCGGAACGCCTACGAGCAGTACTTC
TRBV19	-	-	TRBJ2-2	CASRIGGTGELFF	TGTGCCAGTAGGATCGGGGGCACCGGGGAGCTGTTTTTT
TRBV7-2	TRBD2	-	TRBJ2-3	CASSFNAGAWTDTQYF	TGTGCCAGCAGCTTTAATGCGGGAGCCTGGACAGATACGCAGTATTTT
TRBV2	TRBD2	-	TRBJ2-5	CASSEILAGGGETQYF	TGTGCCAGCAGTGAGATTCTAGCGGGAGGGGGCGAGACCCAGTACTTC
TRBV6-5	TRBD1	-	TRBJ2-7	CASSQGGQGAYEQYF	TGTGCCAGCAGTCAAGGAGGACAGGGGGCCTACGAGCAGTACTTC
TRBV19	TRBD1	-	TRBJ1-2	CASSNYRDRGEDGYTF	TGTGCCAGTAGTAACTACCGAGACAGGGGGGAAGATGGCTACACCTTC
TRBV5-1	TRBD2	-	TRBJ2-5	CASSPGLAGARGVQETQYF	TGCGCCAGCAGCCCCGGACTAGCGGGAGCGAGGGGCGTCCAAGAGACCCAGTACTTC
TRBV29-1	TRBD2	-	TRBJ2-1	CSVEVRTSGSSGNEQFF	TGCAGCGTTGAAGTTAGGACTAGCGGGAGCTCGGGCAATGAGCAGTTCTTC
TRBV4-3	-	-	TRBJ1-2	CASSQDKGNYGYTF	TGCGCCAGCAGCCAAGACAAGGGGAACTATGGCTACACCTTC
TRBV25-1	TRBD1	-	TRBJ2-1	CASSWTGGRNEQFF	TGTGCCAGCAGTTGGACAGGGGGAAGGAATGAGCAGTTCTTC
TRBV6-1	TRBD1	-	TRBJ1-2	CASSGGTGGPNYGYTF	TGTGCCAGCAGTGGCGGGACAGGGGGCCCTAACTATGGCTACACCTTC
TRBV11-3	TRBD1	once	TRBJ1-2	CASSSGQGSYGYTF	TGTGCCAGCAGCTCCGGACAGGGTTCCTATGGCTACACCTTC
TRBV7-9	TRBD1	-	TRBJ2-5	CASSLGQGSAQYF	TGTGCCAGCAGCCTCGGACAGGGGTCCGCCCAGTACTTC
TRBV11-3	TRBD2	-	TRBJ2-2	CASSPTGTSGRVGELFF	TGTGCCAGCAGCCCAACCGGGACTAGCGGGAGGGTCGGGGAGCTGTTTTTT
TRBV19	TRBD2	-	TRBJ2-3	CASRSGGTSTDTQYF	TGTGCCAGTCGTAGCGGGGGAACTAGCACAGATACGCAGTATTTT
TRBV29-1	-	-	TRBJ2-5	CSVEGRGRETQYF	TGCAGCGTTGAGGGCAGGGGTCGCGAGACCCAGTACTTC
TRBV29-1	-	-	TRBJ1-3	CSAVPGGDSGNTIYF	TGCAGCGCGGTTCCTGGGGGGGACTCTGGAAACACCATATATTTT
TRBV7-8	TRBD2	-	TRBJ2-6	CASRETGTRVSGANVLTF	TGTGCCAGCAGAGAGACCGGGACTAGAGTCTCTGGGGCCAACGTCCTGACTTTC
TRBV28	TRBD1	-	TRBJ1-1	CATIRRTGVEAFF	TGTGCCACCATTCGGAGGACAGGAGTCGAAGCTTTCTTT
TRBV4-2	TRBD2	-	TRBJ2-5	CASSLGTSGKEKTQYF	TGTGCCAGCAGCCTCGGGACTAGCGGGAAGGAAAAGACCCAGTACTTC
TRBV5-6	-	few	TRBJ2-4	CASSSGLAKNIQYF	TGTGCCAGCAGCTCTGGACTAGCCAAAAACATTCAGTACTTC
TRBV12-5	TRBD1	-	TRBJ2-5	CASGPRTGVETQYF	TGTGCTAGTGGTCCTCGGACAGGGGTGGAGACCCAGTACTTC
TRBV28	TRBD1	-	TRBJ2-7	CASTLGQGAFEQYF	TGTGCCAGCACCCTCGGACAGGGGGCGTTCGAGCAGTACTTC
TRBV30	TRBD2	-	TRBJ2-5	CAWSLGGSTETQYF	TGTGCCTGGAGTCTGGGCGGGAGTACAGAGACCCAGTACTTC
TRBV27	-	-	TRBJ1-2	CASSLTGTNYGYTF	TGTGCCAGCAGTTTAACAGGGACTAACTATGGCTACACCTTC
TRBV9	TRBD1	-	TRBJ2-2	CASSIQGAGELFF	TGTGCCAGCAGTATACAGGGGGCCGGGGAGCTGTTTTTT
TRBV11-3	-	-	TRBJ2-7	CASSLMVASYEQYF	TGTGCCAGCAGCTTAATGGTAGCCAGCTACGAGCAGTACTTC
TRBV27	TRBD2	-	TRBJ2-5	CASSPLRTSGRTQYF	TGTGCCAGCAGTCCCCTCCGGACTAGCGGGAGGACCCAGTACTTC
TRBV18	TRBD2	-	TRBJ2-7	CASSGLGLAGGYEQYF	TGTGCCAGCTCAGGACTGGGACTAGCGGGCGGCTACGAGCAGTACTTC
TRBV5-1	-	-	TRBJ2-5	CASMFSGKETQYF	TGCGCCAGCATGTTCTCGGGGAAAGAGACCCAGTACTTC
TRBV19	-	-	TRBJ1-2	CASSIAVDSYGYTF	TGTGCCAGTAGTATAGCCGTGGACAGCTATGGCTACACCTTC